This section outlines one TCR beta chain sequence together with its context. Generated by immunoSEQ multiplex PCR, the TCRdb table keeps only in-frame clones and is missing some. The sample records approximately 64,000 clones, 88% being singletons. The data belong to a study of blood T cell repertoires in COVID-19. For the study at large: PBMCs, B-cell-depleted T cells, or T cells provided the cDNA or gDNA that made up the material.

The sequencing input was peripheral blood. This clonotype was sampled from a woman aged 60-75 years with COVID-19, enrolled during active disease.

CDR3 nucleotide sequence: TGTGCCTCCCAAAGGGGGCCGGCATTGAATCAGCCCCAGCATTTT. Amino acids: CASQRGPALNQPQHF. V and J are TRBV19 and TRBJ1-5; TRBD1 matches at 7 bases. The CDR3 is 15 amino acids. Germline V gene lookup returns CDR1 LNHDA and CDR2 SQIVND (reference sequence). Trimming at V came to 11 bases and at J to 4 bases, leaving 14 bases not matched to a gene.